This T cell receptor beta chain was recovered during a study of cytomegalovirus exposure and HLA in healthy donors. Across the whole study: HLA-typed donors were the source of 83 million or so unique TCRs held in an early data release.

Looked up from germline, CDR1 is MDHEN and CDR2 is SYDVKM. This CDR3 is built from 13 residues. V shed 6 bases and J shed 0 bases, with 6 bases lying between them. Study-level points and caveats: Donor immune exposure was known only as CMV serostatus. A few V segments could not be told apart, such as TRBV6-2 and TRBV6-3, and were left out.

A remark on this clone: Its cognate antigen is unknown.

Primers included in the PCR were 60 Vbeta and 13 Jbeta primers. Libraries were prepared by immunoSEQ multiplex PCR; TCRdb keeps only in-frame clonotypes and omits some of them. The sample has some 170,000 clones; roughly 82% are singletons. The specimen was PBMCs. V gene TRBV28 combines with J gene TRBJ1-5; no firm D call. This sequence originates from a girl aged 10 to 17 in good health and CMV-seropositive. The CDR3 is CASRSYSNQPQHF. The CDR3 DNA reads TGTGCCAGCAGAAGCTATAGCAATCAGCCCCAGCATTTT.